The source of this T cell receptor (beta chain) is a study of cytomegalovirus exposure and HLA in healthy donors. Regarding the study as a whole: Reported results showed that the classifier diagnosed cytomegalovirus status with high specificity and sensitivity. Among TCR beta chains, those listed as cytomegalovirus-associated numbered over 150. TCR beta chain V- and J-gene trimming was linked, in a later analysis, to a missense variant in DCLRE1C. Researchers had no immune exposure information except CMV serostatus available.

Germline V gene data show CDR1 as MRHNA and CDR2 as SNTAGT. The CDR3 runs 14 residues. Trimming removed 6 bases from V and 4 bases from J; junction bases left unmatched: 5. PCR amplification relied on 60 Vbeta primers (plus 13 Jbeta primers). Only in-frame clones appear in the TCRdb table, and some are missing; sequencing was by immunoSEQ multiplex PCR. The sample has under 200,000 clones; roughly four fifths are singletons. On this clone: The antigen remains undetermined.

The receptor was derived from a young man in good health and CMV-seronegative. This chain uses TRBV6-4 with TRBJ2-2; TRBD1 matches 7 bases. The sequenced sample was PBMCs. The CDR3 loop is CASRRDRTTGELFF. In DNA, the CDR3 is TGTGCCAGCAGGAGGGACAGAACCACCGGGGAGCTGTTTTTT.